Presented here are 12 T cell receptor beta chains from one specimen sequenced in a study of response to subunit inactivated influenza vaccine. TCRdb re-derived calls from the RT-PCR reads in MiXCR, one entry per CDR3 protein. The sample has about 540,000 distinct CDR3 sequences, around 21% seen once. The data also belong to a second study, concerning T cells expressing NK-cell markers. From that report: Template switching by 5'RACE with UMIs generated the TCR beta cDNA.

Sequencing was performed on CD4+ T cells sorted from PBMCs, taken about 12 days after vaccination. The origin of the receptors is a man aged 45-60 years who received an inactivated influenza vaccine.

This clonotype was detected a few times. The chain recombines TRBV21-1 with TRBJ2-3; the table's D call, TRBD2, has no DNA check behind it. TRBV21-1 is described as a pseudogene. This CDR3 has 15 residues. CDR3: CASSKSVGGPDTQYF. The CDR3, as DNA: TGTGCCAGCAGCAAGTCTGTGGGAGGGCCAGATACGCAGTATTTT.

In regard to this clonotype: The junction departs from the called germline gene at one end, perhaps through a read error. J is TRBJ2-7 and V is TRBV2, with TRBD1 matching over 11 bases. The CDR3 covers 14 residues. CDR1 SNHLY and CDR2 FYNNEI come from the germline V gene. CDR3 nucleotide sequence: TGTGCCAGCAGTGGAAGGGACAGGGGGATCGAGCTGTACTTC. Translated: CASSGRDRGIELYF. The full variable domain, in which reference TRBV2 and TRBJ2-7 provide the parts outside the CDR3, is EPEVTQTPSHQVTQMGQEVILRCVPISNHLYFYWYRQILGQKVEFLVSFYNNEISEKSEIFDDQFSVERPDGSNFTLKIRSTKLEDSAMYFCASSGRDRGIELYFGPGTRLTVT.

The table lists this clonotype with a few counts. The V gene is TRBV28, the J gene TRBJ2-7, with D perhaps matching TRBD2 (5 bases). This CDR3 has 13 amino acids. Between the trimmed V and J ends, which lost 6 bases and 3 bases, there was a span of 12 bases. Germline lookup yields CDR1 MDHEN and CDR2 SYDVKM. The CDR3 reads CASSLNGGYEQYF. CDR3 bases: TGTGCCAGCAGCCTCAACGGAGGCTACGAGCAGTACTTC.

This chain joins TRBV20-1 and TRBJ2-7; 11 positions match TRBD2. The CDR3 runs 15 residues. Germline-derived CDR1 and CDR2 are DFQATT and SNEGSKA (reference sequence). Germline trimming cut 3 bases from V and 10 bases from J; bases unmatched to any gene: 14. The CDR3 sequence is CSARDPGLAARPQYF. The CDR3, as DNA: TGCAGTGCTAGGGATCCGGGACTAGCGGCGCGCCCACAGTACTTC.

In its sample, this clonotype was seen a few times. The chain links TRBV20-1 to TRBJ2-7, with D possibly matching TRBD1 (6 bases). The CDR3 length is 14 residues. V was clipped by 0 bases and J by 2 bases, with 11 bases between them. Per the germline V gene, CDR1 is DFQATT and CDR2 is SNEGSKA (reference sequence). The CDR3 DNA reads as TGCAGTGCTAGAGATTTGGACAGAACCTACGAGCAGTACTTC. This codes for CSARDLDRTYEQYF.

There are a few counts of this clonotype. The chain has TRBV4-3 and TRBJ1-1, with D possibly TRBD1 on 5 matching bases. Germline CDR1 LGHNA, CDR2 YSLEER. V lost 4 bases and J 4 bases, leaving 13 bases between the germline ends. This CDR3 has 14 residues. The CDR3 DNA sequence: TGCGCCAGCAGCCTTGGGGGTTCTGGCACTGAAGCTTTCTTT. Protein sequence: CASSLGGSGTEAFF.

The V and J genes are TRBV27 and TRBJ2-1; D not resolved. Trimming shortened V by 3 bases and J by 2 bases, and 14 bases separated the two germline ends. Looked up from germline, CDR1 is MNHEY and CDR2 is SMNVEV (reference sequence). The CDR3 sequence is 16 residues long. CDR3 sequence: CASSFGASNPYNEQFF. The CDR3 nucleotides read TGTGCCAGCAGTTTTGGTGCGAGTAACCCCTACAATGAGCAGTTCTTC.

The rearrangement uses TRBV4-3 and TRBJ1-2, with D possibly matching TRBD1 (6 bases). Germline V gene data show CDR1 as LGHNA and CDR2 as YSLEER. Trimming left V 2 bases short and J 4 bases short, with 8 bases between. The CDR3 covers 13 residues. CDR3 in amino acids: CASSQPGAYGYTF. CDR3 coding DNA: TGCGCCAGCAGCCAACCAGGGGCCTATGGCTACACCTTC.

This clonotype was seen more than once but under ten times. The chain combines TRBV12-3 or TRBV12-4 with TRBJ2-7, with TRBD2 identical over 7 bases. The CDR3 length is 15 residues. Losses at the gene ends were 3 bases for V and 1 base for J; bases not matched to a gene: 6. CDR3 sequence reads: CASSFGGGISYEQYF. For the CDR3, the DNA is TGTGCCAGCAGTTTTGGGGGAGGGATTTCCTACGAGCAGTACTTC.

The chain carries TRBV6-5 and TRBJ2-1; D is ambiguous. The CDR3 runs 15 residues. Per the germline V gene, CDR1 is MNHEY and CDR2 is SVGAGI. V dropped 2 bases and J dropped 3 bases, with 11 bases sitting between them. The CDR3 coding sequence is TGTGCCAGCAGTTACAAGTCGGTTAGCTACAATGAGCAGTTCTTC. This encodes CASSYKSVSYNEQFF.

In this sample, this clonotype turned up a few times. The chain is built from TRBV9 and TRBJ1-3, with no clear D. CDR1 is SGDLS, CDR2 YYNGEE, per germline. Trimming cost V 2 bases and J 0 bases, with 9 bases left between them. CDR3 length: 15 residues. The CDR3: CASSVDGYSGNTIYF. The DNA of the CDR3 is TGTGCCAGCAGCGTCGACGGATACTCTGGAAACACCATATATTTT.

This clonotype occurred a few times. The chain combines TRBV7-2 with TRBJ2-5; 7 positions match TRBD2. Per germline, CDR1 SGHTA and CDR2 FQGNSA. J gave up 1 base and V 4 bases, and 0 bases lay outside the gene matches. This CDR3 has 13 residues. DNA of the CDR3: TGTGCCAGCAGCTCTAGCGGCCAAGAGACCCAGTACTTC. This encodes CASSSSGQETQYF.